This T cell receptor (beta chain) was sequenced for a study of T cell changes during pregnancy in multiple sclerosis (dated by TCRdb to between 2018 and 2020). Study-wide context: The study looked at changes in the T cell repertoire across pregnancy in women with multiple sclerosis.

This clone showed up just once. The antigen it binds to is not known. The input lacks base qualities; no much larger clone sits a single base away. Library prep was done by the immunoSEQ multiplex PCR assay. Imported from immuneACCESS, the table was reduced by TCRdb to in-frame sequences with V and J called. These copies leave out some clones; in studies compared against another copy, an unresolved V gene accounts for under half, and the cause of the remainder is not known. The sample yields around 56,000 clones; 80% to 95% were counted once. Around 3% of the sample is held by the ten biggest clonotypes. For CDR1 and CDR2, the germline V gene lists LGHNA and YSLEER. Reading from cysteine to phenylalanine, the CDR3 counts 15 amino acids. Only CDR3 DNA remains: 45 bases, in frame from the first base. V gives up 1 base and J gives up 5 bases, and the segment between their germline ends measures 14 bases.

This sequence was found in a female donor in good health, enrolled as a control in a pregnancy study. The sequencing here drew on peripheral blood, taken in the third trimester of pregnancy. The rearranged segments are TRBV4-3 and TRBJ1-1; the D gene is unclear. The CDR3 region has the sequence CASSQVRILETEAFF. The base sequence is TGCGCCAGCAGCCAAGTACGAATCCTGGAGACTGAAGCTTTCTTT.